The next 27 T cell receptor beta chains were all read from a single sample in a study of cytotoxic CD8 clonotypes in ibrutinib-treated CLL. Measured with immunoSEQ multiplex PCR; TCRdb has only the in-frame clones, and not every one. The repertoire includes 13,000 to 15,000 clones, 52% of them detected once, and less than 40% sits in the top ten. Sequences were derived from PBMCs, sampled at an approximately 25-month disease-progression time point, from a patient treated with ibrutinib. The receptors shown here come from a human donor with chronic lymphocytic leukemia.

The V call is TRBV5-6, the J call TRBJ1-6; 8 positions agree with TRBD1. Germline assignment: CDR1 SGHDT and CDR2 YYEEEE. The V segment lost 3 bases and the J segment 8 bases; nucleotides outside the gene matches: 1. The CDR3 has 13 amino acids. CDR3 sequence reads: CASSSTGDSPLHF. In DNA form, the CDR3 reads TGTGCCAGCAGCTCGACAGGGGATTCACCCCTCCACTTT.

This clone was counted only a few times. The chain recombines TRBV5-8 with TRBJ1-5, with 8 bases fitting TRBD1. This CDR3 comprises 15 residues. Per the germline V gene, CDR1 is SGHTS and CDR2 is YDEGEE. J lost 2 bases, V lost 4 bases, and 5 bases had no gene match. Written as DNA, the CDR3 is TGTGCCAGCAGCCCACGGACAGGGCGCAATCAGCCCCAGCATTTT. Its protein is CASSPRTGRNQPQHF.

This clone came up a few times. This chain uses TRBV18 with TRBJ1-5, with TRBD1 matching over 9 bases. J was trimmed by 7 bases and V by 6 bases; bases with no gene match: 10. CDR3 length: 15 residues. Germline-derived CDR1 and CDR2 are KGHSH and LQKENI. The CDR3 sequence is CASSRSGTGSQPQHF. DNA for the CDR3: TGTGCCAGCTCCCGGTCCGGGACAGGGTCACAGCCCCAGCATTTT.

In DNA form, the CDR3 reads TGTGCCAGCTCACGGGACAGCCAAGACTATGGCTACACCTTC. This encodes CASSRDSQDYGYTF. The chain couples TRBV18 to TRBJ1-2; 7 bases line up with TRBD1. With V trimmed by 4 bases and J by 3 bases, 5 bases remained unmatched. Germline V gene lookup returns CDR1 KGHSH and CDR2 LQKENI. This CDR3 is 14 amino acids long.

This clone has just one count. CDR3 sequence reads: CASSGTGESQPQHF. As DNA, the CDR3 is TGTGCCAGCAGCGGGACAGGGGAGAGTCAGCCCCAGCATTTT. The chain recombines TRBV6-1 with TRBJ1-5; 10 bases map to TRBD1. Germline V gene sequence: CDR1 MNHNS, CDR2 SASEGT. With 6 bases clipped from V and 6 bases from J, the junction kept 5 bases outside the gene matches. The CDR3 consists of 14 residues.

Only one count was recorded for this clone. The CDR3 bases are TGTGCCTGGAGTGTTAAGGGCGACGAGCAGTACTTC. Translation: CAWSVKGDEQYF. The chain uses TRBV30 and TRBJ2-7; no clear D gene. The V gene's germline CDR1 is GTSNPN and CDR2 SVGIG (reference sequence). Trimming removed 0 bases from V and 5 bases from J, with 8 bases in between. The CDR3 consists of 12 residues.

J is TRBJ1-2 and V is TRBV27, with D unclear. This CDR3 region has 14 residues. Trimming shortened V by 5 bases and J by 2 bases, and 12 bases separated the two germline ends. CDR1 and CDR2 (germline): MNHEY, SMNVEV (reference sequence). The CDR3 coding sequence is TGTGCCAGCAGTACCCGGGGAGGGAACTATGGCTACACCTTC. This encodes CASSTRGGNYGYTF.

In its sample, this clone ranks as medium-sized. The gene calls are TRBV4-1 and TRBJ1-5; no clear D. Germline-derived CDR1 and CDR2 are MGHRA and YSYEKL. Trimming left V 1 base short and J 6 bases short, with 4 bases between. This CDR3 contains 12 residues. CDR3 sequence reads: CASSQGGQPQHF. CDR3 bases: TGCGCCAGCAGCCAAGGGGGTCAGCCCCAGCATTTT.

This clone rates as medium-sized. This chain links TRBV11-2 with TRBJ2-7, with 10 bases fitting TRBD1. The length of the CDR3 is 15 residues. The V gene end was trimmed by 5 bases and the J gene end by 5 bases; junction bases not matched to a gene: 9. Germline V lookup: CDR1 SGHAT, CDR2 FQNNGV. CDR3 sequence (DNA): TGTGCCAGCAGCCTGACAGGGGGCTTTTCGGACGAGCAGTACTTC. It is translated as CASSLTGGFSDEQYF.

The chain combines TRBV29-1 with TRBJ1-1; the match to TRBD1 covers 12 bases. The trim removed 3 bases at V and 5 bases at J, leaving 7 bases unmatched. The CDR3 is 15 residues long. In germline, CDR1 is SQVTM, CDR2 ANQGSEA. The CDR3 reads CSVDTPGQGATEAFF. The CDR3 DNA is TGCAGCGTTGATACCCCGGGACAGGGGGCGACTGAAGCTTTCTTT.

The gene calls are TRBV4-1 and TRBJ1-1; D is unclear. Trimming cost V 3 bases and J 4 bases, with 18 bases left between them. There are 16 residues in the CDR3. Germline V gene lookup returns CDR1 MGHRA and CDR2 YSYEKL. The CDR3 loop reads CASSHIMPGRGTEAFF. CDR3 sequence (DNA): TGCGCCAGCAGCCACATTATGCCGGGAAGAGGCACTGAAGCTTTCTTT.

V and J are TRBV27 and TRBJ1-6; D possibly corresponds to TRBD1 (6 bases). The CDR3 length is 16 residues. The germline CDR1 and CDR2 sequences are MNHEY and SMNVEV (reference sequence). V gave up 4 bases and J gave up 4 bases, with 14 bases separating them. CDR3 amino acids: CASSYNRVKYNSPLHF. The CDR3 nucleotides are TGTGCCAGCAGTTATAACAGGGTTAAATATAATTCACCCCTCCACTTT.

This clone was observed a handful of times. The chain has TRBV7-9 and TRBJ1-1, with D unclear. From germline, CDR1 is SEHNR and CDR2 FQNEAQ (reference sequence). Between the trimmed V and J ends, which lost 2 bases and 1 base, there was a span of 5 bases. The CDR3 loop spans 13 amino acids. The CDR3 sequence: CASSLLANTEAFF. DNA for the CDR3: TGTGCCAGCAGCTTATTGGCGAACACTGAAGCTTTCTTT.

This chain uses TRBV6-1 with TRBJ2-7, with 7 bases matching TRBD2. Germline V gene data show CDR1 as MNHNS and CDR2 as SASEGT. The J segment lost 6 bases and the V segment lost 0 bases, leaving 5 bases of the junction unmatched. This CDR3 region has 14 residues. This CDR3 reads CASSEARGGGEQYF. Here the CDR3 DNA reads TGTGCCAGCAGTGAAGCTAGGGGCGGGGGCGAGCAGTACTTC.

The V and J genes are TRBV7-9 and TRBJ2-7; 7 positions agree with TRBD2. Trimming removed 1 base from V and 7 bases from J; junction bases left unmatched: 10. The V gene's germline CDR1 is SEHNR and CDR2 FQNEAQ (reference sequence). This CDR3 contains 15 residues. This chain's CDR3 is CASSLGPSGEEEQYF. CDR3 DNA: TGTGCCAGCAGCTTAGGTCCCAGCGGGGAGGAAGAGCAGTACTTC.

The chain links TRBV5-4 to TRBJ2-7; D not certain. The germline CDR1 and CDR2 sequences are SGHNT and YYREEE (reference sequence). V was trimmed by 0 bases and J by 3 bases, leaving 10 bases between them. This CDR3 region has 14 residues. CDR3 region: CASSLAGKIYEQYF. As DNA, the CDR3 is TGTGCCAGCAGCTTGGCGGGTAAGATCTACGAGCAGTACTTC.

This clone was detected a few times. J is TRBJ1-4 and V is TRBV29-1; 9 bases are shared with TRBD1. The germline gives CDR1 SQVTM, CDR2 ANQGSEA. Trimming at V came to 6 bases and at J to 8 bases, leaving 7 bases not matched to a gene. The CDR3 spans 13 residues. The CDR3 region is CSVVTGGEEKLFF. As DNA, the CDR3 is TGCAGCGTCGTGACAGGGGGTGAAGAAAAACTGTTTTTT.

This CDR3 reads CASSLETVAAVYGYTF. The CDR3 DNA reads as TGTGCCAGCAGCTTGGAGACAGTAGCGGCTGTCTATGGCTACACCTTC. This sequence joins TRBV5-6 and TRBJ1-2; the D gene is possibly TRBD1 (5 bases). Trimming took 0 bases from V and 4 from J, leaving 16 bases between them. Germline V lookup: CDR1 SGHDT, CDR2 YYEEEE. The CDR3 loop spans 16 amino acids.

This sequence joins TRBV6-1 and TRBJ2-7, with D possibly being TRBD2 (6 bases). CDR1 and CDR2 (germline): MNHNS, SASEGT. The CDR3 has 14 amino acids. V was cut by 6 bases and J by 4 bases, with 16 bases left in between. DNA of the CDR3: TGTGCCAGCAGCCCGGGACTGAGATATTACGAGCAGTACTTC. This gives the protein CASSPGLRYYEQYF.

This chain joins TRBV29-1 and TRBJ1-2, with TRBD1 identical over 10 bases. From germline, CDR1 is SQVTM and CDR2 ANQGSEA. Trimming at V came to 4 bases and at J to 6 bases, leaving 5 bases not matched to a gene. The CDR3 sequence is 13 residues long. CDR3 DNA: TGCAGCGTTGCGGTGGGACAGGGGAATGGCTACACCTTC. As protein: CSVAVGQGNGYTF.

The V gene is TRBV7-9, the J gene TRBJ1-5; the D is unclear. Between the trimmed V and J ends, which lost 0 bases and 4 bases, there was a span of 7 bases. Germline CDR1 and CDR2: SEHNR and FQNEAQ (reference sequence). The CDR3 covers 14 residues. The CDR3: CASSLAARNQPQHF. DNA for the CDR3: TGTGCCAGCAGCTTAGCGGCGCGTAATCAGCCCCAGCATTTT.

This chain joins TRBV6-5 and TRBJ1-5; D is uncertain. The V end was cut by 8 bases, the J end by 3 bases, with 5 bases between. CDR3 size: 11 residues. Germline V gene lookup returns CDR1 MNHEY and CDR2 SVGAGI. The CDR3, as DNA: TGTGCCAGCGGACCCAATCAGCCCCAGCATTTT. It translates to CASGPNQPQHF.

The chain uses TRBV29-1 and TRBJ1-2; D may be TRBD1 (6 bases). CDR1 is SQVTM, CDR2 ANQGSEA, per germline. The V gene lost 1 base and the J gene lost 8 bases, with 17 bases spanning the gap. This CDR3 contains 14 residues. Here the CDR3 DNA reads TGCAGCGTTGAAGGGTCGCGGACAGTTTGGGGCTACACCTTC. It codes for CSVEGSRTVWGYTF.

The chain carries TRBV7-9 and TRBJ2-7; D call uncertain. V was trimmed by 5 bases and J by 1 base, leaving 21 bases between them. Germline CDR1 is SEHNR and CDR2 is FQNEAQ (reference sequence). The CDR3 runs to 17 residues. This CDR3 reads CASSRFIRVQESYEQYF. DNA of the CDR3: TGTGCCAGCAGCCGTTTTATCAGAGTCCAAGAGTCCTACGAGCAGTACTTC.

The chain has TRBV18 and TRBJ1-1; TRBD1 aligns across 9 bases. Germline V lookup: CDR1 KGHSH, CDR2 LQKENI. The CDR3 totals 12 residues. V lost 3 bases, J lost 8 bases, and 1 base stayed unmatched. The CDR3 DNA is TGTGCCAGCTCACCGGACAGGGGAGAAGCTTTCTTT. Translated: CASSPDRGEAFF.

As DNA, the CDR3 is TGTGCTAGTGGTGCACCGGGACTAGCGGACAATGAGCAGTTCTTC. Translated, it gives CASGAPGLADNEQFF. The chain couples TRBV12-5 to TRBJ2-1; 11 bases fit TRBD2. This CDR3 is built from 15 residues. V dropped 5 bases and J dropped 5; count of bases not matched to a gene: 5. From germline, CDR1 is LGHNT and CDR2 FRNRAP.

The gene calls are TRBV6-1 and TRBJ2-1; unclear D gene. Germline V gene lookup returns CDR1 MNHNS and CDR2 SASEGT. V lost 8 bases and J lost 2, with 13 bases in between. There are 14 residues in the CDR3. CDR3 sequence reads: CASSVPSTYNEQFF. The CDR3 DNA sequence: TGTGCCAGCTCGGTGCCATCTACCTACAATGAGCAGTTCTTC.